Included here is one TCR beta chain sequence, with context. This clonotype qualifies as large (0.1 to 1%). Base-call qualities are not available, and no considerably larger clone is one nucleotide away. The data originate from a study of Japanese encephalitis immunity and Zika vaccine responses (dated by TCRdb to the early 2020s). About the study as a whole: The included participants were given three 5.0 ug doses of alum-adjuvanted ZPIV at weeks 0, 4 and 28. The stimulations used peptide pools from ZIKV structural proteins divided into flavivirus-conserved and non-conserved sets, or JEV or YFV peptides that matched the pre-vaccination. TCR repertoires from a few flavivirus-naive individuals were additionally analyzed at weeks 2, 6 and 52 after the start of ZPIV vaccination. Over five representative participants from each pre-vaccination group were selected for TCR sequencing, using samples from week 0 (after pre-vaccination and before ZPIV) and week 52. Two to three months ahead of the first ZPIV dose, around 13 participants were given JEV vaccine (IXIARO) as a two-dose regimen with the doses 28 days apart. The study tested whether prior Japanese encephalitis virus (JEV) or yellow fever virus (YFV) vaccination shaped CD4 T cell responses to the Zika vaccine. ZIKV peptides were 15-mers overlapping by 11 residues, selected for NetMHCpan/NetMHCII-predicted epitopes with affinity below 50 nM. Before ZPIV, some twelve participants got a single dose of YFV vaccine (YF-VAX), while fewer than ten participants were flavivirus-naive.

The CDR3 holds 15 amino acids from the cysteine to the phenylalanine. Solely the CDR3 DNA is kept, with 45 bases framed from the first base. CDR1 and CDR2, looked up from the germline V gene, are SGDLS and YYNGEE. V and J are truncated by 3 bases and 0 bases respectively, leaving an intervening sequence of 7 bases. The library was made by 5' RACE. TCRbeta libraries were pooled in proportion to their sorted cell numbers before sequencing. Total RNA from sorted cells was extracted with RNAzol RT, and cDNA was made with an oligo(dT) primer and a template-switching oligo. Using Kapa HiFi, PCR amplified the TCRbeta V-CDR3-J region between a SMARTer oligo primer and a TCRbeta constant-region primer. A second PCR added Illumina adaptors and sample-specific index barcodes, with HighPrep bead cleanup and Bioanalyzer confirmation of a roughly 650 bp band. Sequencing of the libraries was done on an Illumina MiSeq using 2x151 bp paired-end reads. In the source study's methods: Reads were demultiplexed with an in-house Java program, and MiXCR assigned TCRbeta annotations and counted clonotypes. Repertoire overlap was assessed with Morisita-Horn indices from the R package vegan, and UPGMA clustering and Circos plots of recurring clonotypes were generated. Shannon diversity and richness were normalized to the maximum possible value based on input cell numbers, so that values between 0 and 1 were obtained. MUSCLE was used to align CDR3beta sequences, SeqinR to compute distances, and R to plot multidimensional scaling. The raw public data were reprocessed by TCRdb itself: fastp quality trimming at Q25, MiXCR clonotype calling, in-frame beta chains only. For every CDR3 protein sequence, its rows merge into one entry that carries the most common genes and DNA. These V and J calls rely on TCRdb rather than the paper's analysis. This sample gives 510 or so distinct CDR3 sequences in total; under 2% of them show up just once. The ten largest clones add up to about 23% of the sample.

What the work shows at the level of the full study, not this receptor alone: Samples clustered by participant with no similarity between individuals, suggesting no public TCRs were detected. Rather than the whole vaccinated cohort, the analysis covered just a subset of trial participants, namely those who received three doses and had adequate samples. Higher repertoire similarity across time-points and stimulations was observed in JEV-pre-vaccinated donors than in YFV-pre-vaccinated donors, indicating that more clonotypes were common to ZIKV and JEV stimulation. Because there were not enough samples, the peptide pools could not be deconvoluted, which meant the specific peptides behind the cross-reactive responses went unidentified. Only a few individuals showed CD8 T cell responses to the ZIKV peptide pools, and those responses were of very low magnitude. After ZPIV, a significant decrease in repertoire richness of CD4 T cells responding to conserved ZIKV epitopes was observed in JEV-pre-vaccinated donors.

After labeling with CellTrace CFSE, PBMCs were cultured for over 5 days in RPMI containing about 8.1% human serum along with peptide pools, each at about 1 ug/mL. Unfixed proliferating CD4 T cells were sorted on a BD FACSAria as live CD56-CD19-CD16-CD3+CD4+ CFSE-low cells. The enrolled adults were healthy, and microneutralization screening showed them to be seronegative for ZIKV, JEV, YFV, DENV and WNV. The samples were drawn from a phase 1 trial of an alum-adjuvanted Zika purified-inactivated virus (ZPIV) vaccine that was randomized, double-blinded and placebo-controlled. Peripheral blood mononuclear cells were isolated by standard procedure and stored frozen in liquid nitrogen until use.

The chain couples TRBV9 to TRBJ1-6, with a weak D call of TRBD1 (5 bases match). This TCR was sampled from an adult woman who received an inactivated Zika virus vaccine. This specimen consisted of antigen-activated CD4+ T cells from blood, cultured, obtained during a Zika inactivated vaccine study. This receptor carries the CDR3 CASSDRSSYNSPLHF. The nucleotide sequence is given as TGTGCCAGCAGCGACAGGAGCTCCTATAATTCACCCCTCCACTTT. This CDR3, with the reference TRBV9 and TRBJ1-6 proteins standing in past its ends, gives the full variable domain DSGVTQTPKHLITATGQRVTLRCSPRSGDLSVYWYQQSLDQGLQFLIQYYNGEERAKGNILERFSAQQFPDLHSELNLSSLELGDSALYFCASSDRSSYNSPLHFGNGTRLTVT.